This is a list of T cell receptor beta chains from one sample in a study of cytomegalovirus exposure and HLA in healthy donors. Measured with immunoSEQ multiplex PCR; TCRdb has only the in-frame clones, and not every one. The sample lists about 43,000 clones, about two thirds seen once, with about 12% in the top ten. Sequencing was done on a sample of PBMCs. These receptors came from a man aged 55 to 70 in good health and CMV-seropositive. CDR3s include the opening cysteine and the closing phenylalanine or tryptophan. Fields, in order: J gene, CDR3 length, V gene, CDR3 protein.

TRBJ1-4 15 TRBV28 CASSLLFRNNEKLFF
TRBJ1-1 12 TRBV7-2 CASSAQGYQAFF
TRBJ2-6 19 TRBV4-1 CASSQDPPPPISGANVLTF
TRBJ2-7 14 TRBV10-3 CAISEGTSGYEQYF
TRBJ1-1 15 TRBV4-3 CASSQDNPVNTEAFF
TRBJ2-2 17 TRBV6-1 CASSARLAGANTGELFF
TRBJ2-5 16 TRBV18 CASSPPYAGFQETQYF
TRBJ2-1 18 TRBV25-1 CASSEWLAGGPTYNEQFF
TRBJ1-5 15 TRBV5-1 CASSLWGQDNQPQHF
TRBJ2-2 16 TRBV2 CASSGLWGVRSGELFF
TRBJ2-1 19 TRBV19 CASSMLASGHLMAYNEQFF
TRBJ2-3 16 TRBV11-2 CASSPFRLAKTDTQYF
TRBJ1-2 15 TRBV6-1 CASTPADSVVGGYTF
TRBJ1-4 14 TRBV15 CATSRGGGKEKLFF
TRBJ2-1 15 TRBV28 CASSMTSGDYNEQFF
TRBJ2-3 15 TRBV30 CAWSTGRGASDTQYF
TRBJ2-5 16 TRBV4-1 CASSHPGTGAVETQYF
TRBJ1-2 12 TRBV6-1 CATFWANYGYTF
TRBJ2-2 15 TRBV2 CASSEGTVNTGELFF
TRBJ2-2 18 TRBV13 CASSLRGLAGVGSGELFF
TRBJ2-1 13 TRBV29-1 CSVLTSSYNEQFF
TRBJ2-1 16 TRBV25-1 CASSASADSIYNEQFF
TRBJ1-1 13 TRBV6-5 CASSYTHGAEAFF
TRBJ1-1 16 TRBV7-3 CASSLSGTGMNTEAFF
TRBJ2-5 12 TRBV5-6 CASSFGMKTQYF
TRBJ2-5 16 TRBV27 CASSLLGGGPAETQYF
TRBJ1-2 12 TRBV6-1 CASSEDRDGYTF